This section outlines one T cell receptor beta chain sequence together with its context. Primers used in a second PCR of roughly 7 to 12 cycles were a sample-barcoded 5' primer and a J-beta primer mix. One entry per CDR3 protein results from TCRdb running MiXCR on the 5' RACE reads. The sample has approximately 1,000,000 distinct CDR3 sequences; 40% to 55% are singletons. The germline V and J ends were trimmed by 2 bases and 0 bases, with 21 bases remaining between them. CDR3 length equals 19 residues. From germline, CDR1 is MNHEY and CDR2 SVGEGT. Peripheral blood was drawn, roughly 10 milliliters per donor. Per-sample yields of isolated PBMCs were at least 6 million. This record belongs to a study of blood T cells in healthy people across ages.

Sequences were obtained from blood. The TCR sequence derives from a woman aged 55-70 years in good health. This chain joins TRBV6-2 or TRBV6-3 and TRBJ2-3, with D tentatively TRBD1 or TRBD2 (5 bases each). CDR3 in amino acids: CASSYGKRIGGASTDTQYF. The CDR3 DNA reads TGTGCCAGCAGTTACGGAAAGAGGATTGGGGGTGCTAGCACAGATACGCAGTATTTT.